This TCR beta chain was captured by sequencing in a study of human T cells and chemical hapten exposure. Time point specified: pre-sensitization, week 0. Regarding treatment: therapeutic diphenylcyclopropenone sensitization with weekly scalp DPC. In the original processing: From approximately 20,000 to 700,000 TCRs were found per sample, with a median of 95,638. MiXCR was run by TCRdb on the RACE reads, yielding one entry per CDR3 protein. The V and J calls, along with clone size, are taken from TCRdb and not from the paper's own processing. The repertoire holds about 51,000 distinct CDR3 sequences, with about 9.2% as singletons. Ten or more counts support this clonotype. The antigen is undetermined. Regarding the study as a whole: The donor cohort had alopecia, so its immune response may not match that of healthy people.

The CDR3 runs to 14 residues. Trimming left V 0 bases short and J 4 bases short, with 9 bases between. The sample consisted of whole blood, taken in connection with sensitization to the hapten diphenylcyclopropenone (DPC). The chain is built from TRBV12-3 or TRBV12-4 and TRBJ1-2; D gene ambiguous. This sequence was found in a woman aged 40-49 years with alopecia areata. Some clones in this sample may be carry-over from other donors' samples. DNA for the CDR3: TGTGCCAGCAGTTTAGCAAACCCTGGCTATGGCTACACCTTC. Its protein is CASSLANPGYGYTF.